These T cell receptor beta chains were read from a single sample in a study of long-term antiretroviral therapy in people with HIV. The table came from immunoSEQ multiplex PCR; TCRdb's copy has only in-frame clones and leaves some out. The table has some 47,000 clones, nearly 95% seen once; the top ten hold 2.7%. Sequenced here: unsorted PBMCs, sampled 3.7 years after starting antiretroviral therapy. All receptors come from a woman between 45 and 60 years old with HIV. Both conserved end residues are part of each CDR3. The D gene is left open where the match is weak. For some rows the clone size is stated as once, few or many, or as a class when expanded; others skip it.

>TRBV30|TRBJ1-4|TRBD1|17|NA
TGTGCCTGGAGTCCTCCCCCCACTCACAGGGGAGGCGAAAAACTGTTTTTT
CAWSPPPTHRGGEKLFF
>TRBV6-1|TRBJ2-5|TRBD1|13|NA
TGTGCCAGCAGCAGGGGGCGCCAAGAGACCCAGTACTTC
CASSRGRQETQYF
>TRBV19|TRBJ2-7|TRBD1|13|NA
TGTGCCGGGCCTCGACAGGGAATCTACGAGCAGTACTTC
CAGPRQGIYEQYF
>TRBV19|TRBJ2-3|NA|16|NA
TGTGCCAGTAGCCTCCAGGCGGGGCCTAGCACAGATACGCAGTATTTT
CASSLQAGPSTDTQYF
>TRBV5-4|TRBJ2-7|TRBD2|15|NA
TGTGCCAGCAGCGTCGGGACTAGCGGGTTTTACGAGCAGTACTTC
CASSVGTSGFYEQYF
>TRBV2|TRBJ2-3|TRBD2|19|NA
TGTGCCAGCAGTGTTCGGACTAGCGGGGGGGGCCACGGCACAGATACGCAGTATTTT
CASSVRTSGGGHGTDTQYF
>TRBV5-8|TRBJ2-7|TRBD2|15|NA
TGTGCCAGCACCCCGGGGGGGGCTGACTCCTACGAGCAGTACTTC
CASTPGGADSYEQYF
>TRBV7-9|TRBJ2-1|TRBD2|15|NA
TGTGCCAGCAGCCGGCTAGCGGGGTACAACAATGAGCAGTTCTTC
CASSRLAGYNNEQFF
>TRBV19|TRBJ2-3|TRBD2|16|NA
TGTGCCAGTAGCCTAACGCTAGCGGGGGCCACAGATACGCAGTATTTT
CASSLTLAGATDTQYF
>TRBV4-2|TRBJ1-3|NA|15|NA
TGTGCCAGCAGCCAAGAAGAGGTCTCTGGAAACACCATATATTTT
CASSQEEVSGNTIYF
>TRBV30|TRBJ1-1|NA|17|NA
TGTGCCTGGGAGAAGGGGATTCTGGGCGTGTTGAGCACTGAAGCTTTCTTT
CAWEKGILGVLSTEAFF
>TRBV11-2|TRBJ1-1|NA|14|few
TGTGCCAGCAGCTTAGATCCGGGGGCGAGGAGAGCTTTCTTT
CASSLDPGARRAFF
>TRBV5-7|TRBJ1-1|NA|15|NA
TGTGCCAGCAGCTTGGAGGGGCCCCGATCAACTGAAGCTTTCTTT
CASSLEGPRSTEAFF
>TRBV5-6|TRBJ2-7|NA|14|NA
TGTGCCAGCAGCTTAGTGTCTAGCTCTTACGAGCAGTACTTC
CASSLVSSSYEQYF
>TRBV7-2|TRBJ2-3|NA|13|NA
TGTGCCAGCGAGCCCGAAGCCCTAGATACGCAGTATTTT
CASEPEALDTQYF
>TRBV7-3|TRBJ1-2|TRBD1|14|NA
TGTGCCAGCAGCCTGAGGACAGGGGAGTATGGCTACACCTTC
CASSLRTGEYGYTF
>TRBV4-2|TRBJ2-2|NA|16|NA
TGTGCCAGCAGCCAAGGAGAGGGAGCGAACACCGGGGAGCTGTTTTTT
CASSQGEGANTGELFF
>TRBV6-1|TRBJ2-7|NA|12|NA
TGTGCCAGCAGTGGACAGACCTACGAGCAGTACTTC
CASSGQTYEQYF
>TRBV5-1|TRBJ1-1|NA|15|once
TGCGCCAGCAGCTTGGATAGGGCCATGAACACTGAAGCTTTCTTT
CASSLDRAMNTEAFF
>TRBV6-5|TRBJ2-6|NA|14|NA
TGTGCCAGCAATCGAGGCTCTGGGGCCAACGTCCTGACTTTC
CASNRGSGANVLTF
>TRBV4-2|TRBJ2-3|NA|16|NA
TGTGCCAGCAGCCAAGCCCCGTGGTCTAGCACAGATACGCAGTATTTT
CASSQAPWSSTDTQYF
>TRBV6-6|TRBJ2-4|NA|15|NA
TGTGCCAGCAGCTGGGGGACAAAGGCTCAAAACATTCAGTACTTC
CASSWGTKAQNIQYF
>TRBV7-9|TRBJ1-5|NA|14|NA
TGTGCCAGCAGCATTGCGGGCAGTAATCAGCCCCAGCATTTT
CASSIAGSNQPQHF
>TRBV10-1|TRBJ2-7|NA|18|NA
TGCGCCAGCAGTGAGGGAGTTCCCAGAACCATAAGCTCCTACGAGCAGTACTTC
CASSEGVPRTISSYEQYF
>TRBV19|TRBJ2-2|TRBD2|19|NA
TGTGCCAGTAGTCCGGCTTGGGGACTAGCGGGGGTCGGCACCGGGGAGCTGTTTTTT
CASSPAWGLAGVGTGELFF
>TRBV19|TRBJ2-3|TRBD1|17|once
TGTGCCAGTAGTATTGCCGCCCCGGCAGGGGGCCTAGATACGCAGTATTTT
CASSIAAPAGGLDTQYF
>TRBV6-1|TRBJ1-1|NA|14|NA
TGTGCCAGCAGTGAAGGGACCTCGAACACTGAAGCTTTCTTT
CASSEGTSNTEAFF
>TRBV7-2|TRBJ1-1|NA|14|NA
TGTGCCAGCAGCTTAGCCCCATCAGGGTTCGAAGCTTTCTTT
CASSLAPSGFEAFF
>TRBV2|TRBJ1-5|NA|13|NA
TGTGCCAGCGGAGATGACGGCAATCAGCCCCAGCATTTT
CASGDDGNQPQHF
>TRBV7-3|TRBJ2-5|TRBD2|15|NA
TGTGCCAGCAGCCCCAATGGGCTAGCGGAAGAGACCCAGTACTTC
CASSPNGLAEETQYF
>TRBV4-3|TRBJ2-7|NA|15|NA
TGCGCCAGCAGCCAAGATATGGGGGTACCCTACGAGCAGTACTTC
CASSQDMGVPYEQYF
>TRBV5-6|TRBJ1-5|TRBD1|16|NA
TGTGCCAGCAGTTCCATCGGGACAGGTCCTAATCAGCCCCAGCATTTT
CASSSIGTGPNQPQHF
>TRBV29-1|TRBJ1-1|NA|11|NA
TGCAGCGTTCTTGGCCCCCCTGAAGCTTTCTTT
CSVLGPPEAFF
>TRBV4-2|TRBJ1-1|NA|14|NA
TGTGCCAGCAGCTCGGGCAGGGCGGACACTGAAGCTTTCTTT
CASSSGRADTEAFF
>TRBV9|TRBJ2-7|NA|13|NA
TGTGCCAGCAGCCCGACACTCACCTACGAGCAGTACTTC
CASSPTLTYEQYF
>TRBV5-4|TRBJ2-1|NA|14|NA
TGTGCCAGCAGCTTTAGACCTACCTACAATGAGCAGTTCTTC
CASSFRPTYNEQFF
>TRBV6-6|TRBJ1-5|NA|14|NA
TGTGCCAGCAATTCAAAGGGAAGCAATCAGCCCCAGCATTTT
CASNSKGSNQPQHF
>TRBV19|TRBJ1-4|NA|15|NA
TGTGCCAGTAGGGGGGGGACAATTCATAATGAAAAACTGTTTTTT
CASRGGTIHNEKLFF
>TRBV11-3|TRBJ2-1|NA|13|few
TGTGCCAGCAGCTTAACAGCTTACAATGAGCAGTTCTTC
CASSLTAYNEQFF
>TRBV7-2|TRBJ2-3|TRBD2|15|NA
TGTGCCAGCAGCTTTATTAGCGGGTTCACAGATACGCAGTATTTT
CASSFISGFTDTQYF
>TRBV5-1|TRBJ2-2|TRBD1|16|NA
TGCGCCAGCAGCCCACGACAGGGGTGGAACACCGGGGAGCTGTTTTTT
CASSPRQGWNTGELFF
>TRBV4-2|TRBJ2-1|NA|17|once
TGTGCCAGCAGCCAAGATTTAGGGACACCTCCCTACAATGAGCAGTTCTTC
CASSQDLGTPPYNEQFF
>TRBV5-6|TRBJ2-5|TRBD1|15|NA
TGTGCCAGCAGCTTACCGGGACAGGGAGCAGAGACCCAGTACTTC
CASSLPGQGAETQYF
>TRBV19|TRBJ2-2|NA|12|NA
TGTGCCAGTAGTGGGGCTGCCGGGGAGCTGTTTTTT
CASSGAAGELFF
>TRBV14|TRBJ1-2|NA|15|NA
TGTGCCAGCAGCCCCGGACTGATAGGGAACTATGGCTACACCTTC
CASSPGLIGNYGYTF
>TRBV11-3|TRBJ2-1|TRBD2|18|NA
TGTGCCAGCAGCTTAGATGGCCCCGGACTAGCGGGGGTAAATGAGCAGTTCTTC
CASSLDGPGLAGVNEQFF
>TRBV4-3|TRBJ1-1|NA|16|NA
TGCGCCAGCAGCCAAGATGGAGCAGGGCTTAACACTGAAGCTTTCTTT
CASSQDGAGLNTEAFF
>TRBV2|TRBJ2-7|TRBD2|15|NA
TGTGCCAGCAGTCGCAGCGGGGGGGCCATCTACGAGCAGTACTTC
CASSRSGGAIYEQYF
>TRBV4-2|TRBJ2-3|TRBD2|20|NA
TGTGCCAGCAGCCCCCTGGGGGCGGGGGGGCGGGTAGGCAGCACAGATACGCAGTATTTT
CASSPLGAGGRVGSTDTQYF
>TRBV7-3|TRBJ1-1|TRBD1|13|few
TGTGCCAGCCGGACAGGATCGAACACTGAAGCTTTCTTT
CASRTGSNTEAFF
>TRBV10-3|TRBJ1-2|TRBD1|17|once
TGTGCCATCAGTGACTCTACTTTCAGGGGGCGTAACTATGGCTACACCTTC
CAISDSTFRGRNYGYTF
>TRBV10-3|TRBJ2-7|NA|19|NA
TGTGCCATCATGGGGCTTCGAGACAGGAGGCCGGATCGTCAGACCGAGCAGTACTTC
CAIMGLRDRRPDRQTEQYF